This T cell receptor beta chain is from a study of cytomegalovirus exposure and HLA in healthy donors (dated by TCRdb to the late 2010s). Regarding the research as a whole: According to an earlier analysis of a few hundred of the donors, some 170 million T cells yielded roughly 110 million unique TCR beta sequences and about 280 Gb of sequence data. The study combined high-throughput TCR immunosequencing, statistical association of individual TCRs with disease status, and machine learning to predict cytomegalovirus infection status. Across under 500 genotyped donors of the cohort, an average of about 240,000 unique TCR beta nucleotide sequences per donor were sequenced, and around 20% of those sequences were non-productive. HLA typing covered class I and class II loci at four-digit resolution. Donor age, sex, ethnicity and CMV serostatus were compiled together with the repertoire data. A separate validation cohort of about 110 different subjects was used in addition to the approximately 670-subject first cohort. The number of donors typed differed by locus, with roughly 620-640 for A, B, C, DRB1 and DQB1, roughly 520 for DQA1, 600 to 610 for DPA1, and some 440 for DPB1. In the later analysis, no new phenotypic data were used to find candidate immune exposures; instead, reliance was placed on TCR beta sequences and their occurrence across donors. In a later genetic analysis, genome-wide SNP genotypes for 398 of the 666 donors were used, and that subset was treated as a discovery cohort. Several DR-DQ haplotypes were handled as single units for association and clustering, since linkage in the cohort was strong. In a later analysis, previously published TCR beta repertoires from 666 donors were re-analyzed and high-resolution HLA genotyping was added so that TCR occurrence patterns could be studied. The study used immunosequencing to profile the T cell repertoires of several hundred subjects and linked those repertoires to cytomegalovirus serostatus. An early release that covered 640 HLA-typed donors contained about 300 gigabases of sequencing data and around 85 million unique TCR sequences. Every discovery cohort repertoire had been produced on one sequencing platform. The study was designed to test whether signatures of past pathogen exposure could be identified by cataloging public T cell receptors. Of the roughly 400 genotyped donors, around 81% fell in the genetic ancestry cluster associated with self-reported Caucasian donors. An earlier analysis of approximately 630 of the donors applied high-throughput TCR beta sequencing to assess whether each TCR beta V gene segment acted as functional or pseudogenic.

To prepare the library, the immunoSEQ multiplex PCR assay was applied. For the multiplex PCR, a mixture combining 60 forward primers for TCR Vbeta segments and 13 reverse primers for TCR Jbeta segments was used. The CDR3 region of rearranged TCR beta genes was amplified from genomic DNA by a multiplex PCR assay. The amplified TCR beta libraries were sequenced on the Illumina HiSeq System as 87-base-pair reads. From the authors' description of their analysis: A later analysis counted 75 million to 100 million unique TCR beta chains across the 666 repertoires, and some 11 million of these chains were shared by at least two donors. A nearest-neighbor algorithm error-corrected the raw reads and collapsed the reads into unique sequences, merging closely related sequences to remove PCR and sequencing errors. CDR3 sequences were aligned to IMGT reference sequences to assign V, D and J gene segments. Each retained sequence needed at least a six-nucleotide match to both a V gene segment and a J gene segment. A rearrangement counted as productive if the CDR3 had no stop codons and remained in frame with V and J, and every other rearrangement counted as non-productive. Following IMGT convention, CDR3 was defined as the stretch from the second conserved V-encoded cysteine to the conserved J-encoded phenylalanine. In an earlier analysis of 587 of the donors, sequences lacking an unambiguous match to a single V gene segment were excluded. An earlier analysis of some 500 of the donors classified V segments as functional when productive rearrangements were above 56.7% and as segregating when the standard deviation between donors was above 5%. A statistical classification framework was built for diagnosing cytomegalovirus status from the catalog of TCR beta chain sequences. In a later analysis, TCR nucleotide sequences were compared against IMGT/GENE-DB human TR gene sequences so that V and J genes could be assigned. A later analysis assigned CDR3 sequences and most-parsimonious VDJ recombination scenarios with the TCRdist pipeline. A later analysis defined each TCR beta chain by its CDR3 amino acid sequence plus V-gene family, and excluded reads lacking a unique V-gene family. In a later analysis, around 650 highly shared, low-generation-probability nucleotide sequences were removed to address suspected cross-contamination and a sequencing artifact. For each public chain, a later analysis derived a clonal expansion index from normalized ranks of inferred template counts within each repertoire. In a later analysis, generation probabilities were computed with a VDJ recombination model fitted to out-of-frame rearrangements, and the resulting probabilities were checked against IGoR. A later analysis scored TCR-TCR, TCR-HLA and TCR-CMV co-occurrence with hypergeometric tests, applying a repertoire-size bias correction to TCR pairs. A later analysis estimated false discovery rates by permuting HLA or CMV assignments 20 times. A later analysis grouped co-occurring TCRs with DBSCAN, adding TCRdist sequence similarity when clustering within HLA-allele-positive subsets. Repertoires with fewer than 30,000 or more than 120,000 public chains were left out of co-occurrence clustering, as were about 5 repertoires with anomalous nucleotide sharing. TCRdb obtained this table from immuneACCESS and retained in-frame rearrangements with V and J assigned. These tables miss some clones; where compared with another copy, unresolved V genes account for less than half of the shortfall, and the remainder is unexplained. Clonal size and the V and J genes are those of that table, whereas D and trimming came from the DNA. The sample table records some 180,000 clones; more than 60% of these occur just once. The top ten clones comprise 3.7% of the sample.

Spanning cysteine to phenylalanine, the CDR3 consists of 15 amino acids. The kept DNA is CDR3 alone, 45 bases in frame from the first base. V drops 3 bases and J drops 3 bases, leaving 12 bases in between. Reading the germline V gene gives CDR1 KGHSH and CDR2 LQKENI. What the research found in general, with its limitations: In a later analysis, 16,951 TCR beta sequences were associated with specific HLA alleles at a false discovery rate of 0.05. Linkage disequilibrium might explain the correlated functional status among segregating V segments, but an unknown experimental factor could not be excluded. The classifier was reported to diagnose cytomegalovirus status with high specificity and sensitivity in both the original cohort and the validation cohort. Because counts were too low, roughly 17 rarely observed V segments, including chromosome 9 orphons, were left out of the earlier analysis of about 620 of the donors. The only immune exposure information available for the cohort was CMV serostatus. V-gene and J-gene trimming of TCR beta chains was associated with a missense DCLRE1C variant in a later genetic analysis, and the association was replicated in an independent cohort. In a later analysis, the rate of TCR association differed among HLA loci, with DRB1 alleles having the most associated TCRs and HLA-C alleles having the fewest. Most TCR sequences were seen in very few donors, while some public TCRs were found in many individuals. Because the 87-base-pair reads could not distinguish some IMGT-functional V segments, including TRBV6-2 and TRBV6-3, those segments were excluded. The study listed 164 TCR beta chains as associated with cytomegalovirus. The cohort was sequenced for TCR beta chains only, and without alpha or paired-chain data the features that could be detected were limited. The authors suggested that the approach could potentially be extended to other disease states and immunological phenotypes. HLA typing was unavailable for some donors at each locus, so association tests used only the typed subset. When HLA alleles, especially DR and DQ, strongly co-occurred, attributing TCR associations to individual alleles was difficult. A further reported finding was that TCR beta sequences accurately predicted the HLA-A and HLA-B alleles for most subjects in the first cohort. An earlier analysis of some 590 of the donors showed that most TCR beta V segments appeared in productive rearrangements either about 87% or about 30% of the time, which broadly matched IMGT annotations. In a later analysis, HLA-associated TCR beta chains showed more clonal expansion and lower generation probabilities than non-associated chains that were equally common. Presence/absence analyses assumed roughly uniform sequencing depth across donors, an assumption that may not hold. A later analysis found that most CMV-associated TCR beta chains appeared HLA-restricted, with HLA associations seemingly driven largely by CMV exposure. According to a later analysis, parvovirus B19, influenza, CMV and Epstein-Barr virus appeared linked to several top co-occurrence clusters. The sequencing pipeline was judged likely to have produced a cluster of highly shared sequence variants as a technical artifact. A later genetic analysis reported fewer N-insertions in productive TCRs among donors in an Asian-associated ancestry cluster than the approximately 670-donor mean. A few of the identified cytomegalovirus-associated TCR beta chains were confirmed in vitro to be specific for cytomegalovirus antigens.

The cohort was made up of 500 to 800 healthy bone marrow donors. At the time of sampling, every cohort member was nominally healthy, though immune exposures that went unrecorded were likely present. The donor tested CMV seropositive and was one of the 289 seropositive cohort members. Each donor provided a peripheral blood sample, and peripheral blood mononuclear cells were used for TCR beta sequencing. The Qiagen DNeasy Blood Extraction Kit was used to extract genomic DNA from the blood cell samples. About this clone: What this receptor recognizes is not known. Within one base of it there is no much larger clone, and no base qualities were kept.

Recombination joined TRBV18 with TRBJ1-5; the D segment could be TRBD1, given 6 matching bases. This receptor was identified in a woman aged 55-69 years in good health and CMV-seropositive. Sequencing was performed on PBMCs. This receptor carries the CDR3 CASSPPGANNQPQHF. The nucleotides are TGTGCCAGCTCACCTCCAGGGGCTAACAATCAGCCCCAGCATTTT.